The source of this TCR beta chain is a study of PD-L1 blockade in urothelial cancer. The protocol was immunoSEQ multiplex PCR, while the TCRdb copy is restricted to in-frame clones and leaves out a portion. The sample lists about 51,000 clones; 75% to 90% were seen once. This CDR3 comprises 14 residues. V lost 0 bases, J lost 4 bases, and 10 bases lay in between. The V gene's germline CDR1 is SGHRS and CDR2 YFSETQ. This TCR was recovered from a man aged 55 to 69 with urothelial cancer. The chain links TRBV5-1 to TRBJ2-5; no reliable D call. Specimen: PBMCs, collected around atezolizumab (anti-PD-L1) treatment. CDR3 nucleotides: TGCGCCAGCAGCTTGGTTTCAGGTCCAGAGACCCAGTACTTC. Amino acids: CASSLVSGPETQYF.